The 20 T cell receptor beta chains reported below all come from one sample, sequenced in a study of cytomegalovirus exposure and HLA in healthy donors. It was with 60 Vbeta and 13 Jbeta primers that the PCR ran. Some clones are missing from TCRdb's copy, which holds only in-frame ones; the method was immunoSEQ multiplex PCR. Of 150,000 to 250,000 clones listed, about 80% are singletons. Input material: PBMCs. These TCRs come from a young man in good health and CMV-seronegative.

The V call is TRBV7-9, the J call TRBJ2-6; 8 bases map to TRBD2. Per germline, CDR1 SEHNR and CDR2 FQNEAQ (reference sequence). The J segment lost 0 bases and the V segment lost 4 bases, leaving 5 bases of the junction unmatched. This CDR3 region has 17 residues. The CDR3 sequence: CASSSGGPTSGANVLTF. CDR3 DNA: TGTGCCAGCAGCTCGGGGGGGCCTACCTCTGGGGCCAACGTCCTGACTTTC.

The V and J genes are TRBV4-2 and TRBJ2-1; D is ambiguous. V lost 1 base to trimming and J lost 0 bases, with 10 bases between them. The germline gives CDR1 LGHNA, CDR2 YNFKEQ. This CDR3 has 16 residues. This CDR3 is CASSQGRTDSYNEQFF. The CDR3, as DNA: TGTGCCAGCAGCCAAGGCAGAACAGACTCCTACAATGAGCAGTTCTTC.

V and J are TRBV6-5 and TRBJ2-7; D is perhaps TRBD1 (8 bases). V was shortened by 2 bases and J by 1 base, with 15 bases between the two germline ends. From germline, CDR1 is MNHEY and CDR2 SVGAGI. The CDR3 runs 16 residues. CDR3 DNA sequence: TGTGCCAGCAGTTACGTGGCACAGGGGGGGTCCTACGAGCAGTACTTC. This codes for CASSYVAQGGSYEQYF.

The chain is built from TRBV6-1 and TRBJ2-7; D possibly corresponds to TRBD2 (6 bases). Germline V CDR1 and CDR2: MNHNS, SASEGT. The CDR3 has 11 residues. Trimming shortened V by 8 bases and J by 2 bases, and 7 bases separated the two germline ends. The CDR3 loop is CASLAAYEQYF. In DNA form, the CDR3 reads TGTGCCAGCTTAGCGGCCTACGAGCAGTACTTC.

The V call is TRBV28, the J call TRBJ1-1; 7 nucleotides line up with TRBD1. The CDR3 sequence is 17 residues long. The J segment lost 5 bases and the V segment lost 3 bases, leaving 15 bases of the junction unmatched. Germline CDR1 MDHEN, CDR2 SYDVKM. The CDR3 bases are TGTGCCAGCAGTTTGGGCCCCATTTCAGGGGGAAGGACTGAAGCTTTCTTT. Its protein is CASSLGPISGGRTEAFF.

This clone has only one observation. The genes are TRBV4-2 and TRBJ1-4; 7 bases agree with TRBD1. The CDR3 runs to 19 residues. Trimming at V came to 0 bases and at J to 4 bases, leaving 14 bases not matched to a gene. Germline CDR1 is LGHNA and CDR2 is YNFKEQ. Written as DNA, the CDR3 is TGTGCCAGCAGCCAAGATCTTAGGGACAGAACTACCTTTAATGAAAAACTGTTTTTT. Protein: CASSQDLRDRTTFNEKLFF.

The chain uses TRBV28 and TRBJ2-2; no definite D call. Germline V CDR1 and CDR2: MDHEN, SYDVKM. This CDR3 is 11 amino acids long. Trimming stripped 8 bases from V and 1 base from J, with 2 bases between. The CDR3 DNA sequence: TGTGCCAGCCAGAACACCGGGGAGCTGTTTTTT. It codes for CASQNTGELFF.

This clone was found once. This chain uses TRBV11-2 with TRBJ2-6, with D tentatively TRBD1 (5 bases). V was cut by 0 bases and J by 0 bases, with 12 bases left in between. The CDR3 covers 18 residues. Germline-derived CDR1 and CDR2 are SGHAT and FQNNGV. The chain's CDR3 is CASSLDGTGSSGANVLTF. DNA for the CDR3: TGTGCCAGCAGCTTAGATGGAACAGGCAGCTCTGGGGCCAACGTCCTGACTTTC.

J is TRBJ2-7 and V is TRBV2, with 8 bases that match TRBD1. Germline lookup yields CDR1 SNHLY and CDR2 FYNNEI. The CDR3 runs to 14 residues. The V gene end was trimmed by 8 bases and the J gene end by 0 bases; junction bases not matched to a gene: 6. DNA of the CDR3: TGTGCCAGCGGGTGGGACAGGAGCTCCTACGAGCAGTACTTC. Translation gives CASGWDRSSYEQYF.

The V call is TRBV6-1, the J call TRBJ2-7; D unclear. The CDR3 has 13 residues. The germline CDR1 and CDR2 sequences are MNHNS and SASEGT. Deletions cut 1 base from V and 6 bases from J, with 10 bases between. CDR3 residues: CASSEGSPGEQYF. In DNA form, the CDR3 reads TGTGCCAGCAGTGAAGGTAGTCCGGGCGAGCAGTACTTC.

The V call is TRBV28, the J call TRBJ2-2; TRBD2 might be the D (5 bases). The germline gives CDR1 MDHEN, CDR2 SYDVKM. CDR3 length equals 17 residues. V was clipped by 3 bases and J by 2 bases, with 16 bases between them. The CDR3 bases are TGTGCCAGCAGTTTTCGGAACATGGGAGTCAACACCGGGGAGCTGTTTTTT. The encoded protein is CASSFRNMGVNTGELFF.

The chain combines TRBV5-1 with TRBJ2-7; 8 nucleotides agree with TRBD2. The V gene end was trimmed by 2 bases and the J gene end by 3 bases; junction bases not matched to a gene: 4. There are 14 residues in the CDR3. Germline values: CDR1 SGHRS, CDR2 YFSETQ. The CDR3, as DNA: TGCGCCAGCAGCTTAGCTAGCGGGCTCTACGAGCAGTACTTC. It is translated as CASSLASGLYEQYF.

CDR3 amino acids: CASSPSGVAFF. In DNA form, the CDR3 reads TGTGCCAGCTCACCATCAGGGGTTGCTTTCTTT. The chain carries TRBV18 and TRBJ1-1; a possible D gene is TRBD1 (6 bases). Trimming cost V 2 bases and J 11 bases, with 9 bases left between them. The germline V gene encodes CDR1 KGHSH and CDR2 LQKENI. The CDR3 spans 11 residues.

V and J are TRBV30 and TRBJ1-5, with a possible D match to TRBD1 (5 bases). This CDR3 spans 14 amino acids. Trimming removed 1 base at V and 7 bases at J, with 14 bases between. The germline gives CDR1 GTSNPN, CDR2 SVGIG (reference sequence). CDR3 coding DNA: TGTGCCTGGAGTGAGACAGAAGCAGGCCAGCCCCAGCATTTT. Translated, it gives CAWSETEAGQPQHF.

About this clone: Additional DNA sequences in this sample encode the identical CDR3. V gene TRBV5-1 combines with J gene TRBJ2-1, with D tentatively TRBD1 (6 bases). Trimming shortened V by 0 bases and J by 3 bases, and 10 bases separated the two germline ends. Germline loops: CDR1 SGHRS, CDR2 YFSETQ. This CDR3 spans 15 amino acids. CDR3 region: CASSLGQGSYNEQFF. CDR3 nucleotides: TGCGCCAGCAGCTTGGGGCAGGGGAGCTACAATGAGCAGTTCTTC. Drawing the rest from reference TRBV5-1 and TRBJ2-1, the complete variable domain is KAGVTQTPRYLIKTRGQQVTLSCSPISGHRSVSWYQQTPGQGLQFLFEYFSETQRNKGNFPGRFSGRQFSNSRSEMNVSTLELGDSALYLCASSLGQGSYNEQFFGPGTRLTVL.

This chain joins TRBV28 and TRBJ2-5; the D gene is possibly TRBD1 (5 bases). The CDR3 totals 13 residues. Germline V gene data show CDR1 as MDHEN and CDR2 as SYDVKM. V lost 3 bases and J lost 4, with 9 bases in between. Here the CDR3 reads CASSFRVPETQYF. DNA for the CDR3: TGTGCCAGCAGTTTCAGGGTACCAGAGACCCAGTACTTC.

The chain is built from TRBV15 and TRBJ1-5; 10 bases are shared with TRBD1. V was pared by 1 base and J by 0 bases, with 6 bases of the junction left unmatched. The CDR3 consists of 18 residues. Germline V gene lookup returns CDR1 LNHNV and CDR2 YYDKDF (reference sequence). CDR3 in DNA: TGTGCCACCAGCAGAGGGGGGACAGGGGACAATAGCAATCAGCCCCAGCATTTT. Protein: CATSRGGTGDNSNQPQHF. Drawing the rest from reference TRBV15 and TRBJ1-5, the complete variable domain is DAMVIQNPRYQVTQFGKPVTLSCSQTLNHNVMYWYQQKSSQAPKLLFHYYDKDFNNEADTPDNFQSRRPNTSFCFLDIRSPGLGDTAMYLCATSRGGTGDNSNQPQHFGDGTRLSIL.

The V gene is TRBV28, the J gene TRBJ2-7; TRBD1 agrees at 7 bases. This CDR3 is 14 amino acids long. The V gene's germline CDR1 is MDHEN and CDR2 SYDVKM. J was trimmed by 4 bases and V by 8 bases; bases with no gene match: 11. This chain's CDR3 is CASAPPGQLYEQYF. In DNA form, the CDR3 reads TGTGCCAGCGCCCCTCCGGGACAGCTATACGAGCAGTACTTC.

The chain combines TRBV5-1 with TRBJ2-5, with D perhaps matching TRBD2 (5 bases). Germline V lookup: CDR1 SGHRS, CDR2 YFSETQ. This CDR3 contains 14 residues. Trimming pared 4 bases from V and 5 bases from J, leaving 15 bases between. This chain's CDR3 is CASSPLGGGETQYF. CDR3 nucleotide sequence: TGCGCCAGCAGCCCTCTTGGAGGCGGGGAGACCCAGTACTTC.

This clone was counted a few times. V is TRBV27 and J is TRBJ2-7; 8 positions agree with TRBD1. The CDR3 spans 16 residues. Trimming took 5 bases from V and 4 from J; bases not matched to a gene: 13. In germline, CDR1 is MNHEY, CDR2 SMNVEV (reference sequence). CDR3 bases: TGTGCCAGCAGTCCTCATTCAGGGGGCCCAATTTACGAGCAGTACTTC. Translated: CASSPHSGGPIYEQYF.